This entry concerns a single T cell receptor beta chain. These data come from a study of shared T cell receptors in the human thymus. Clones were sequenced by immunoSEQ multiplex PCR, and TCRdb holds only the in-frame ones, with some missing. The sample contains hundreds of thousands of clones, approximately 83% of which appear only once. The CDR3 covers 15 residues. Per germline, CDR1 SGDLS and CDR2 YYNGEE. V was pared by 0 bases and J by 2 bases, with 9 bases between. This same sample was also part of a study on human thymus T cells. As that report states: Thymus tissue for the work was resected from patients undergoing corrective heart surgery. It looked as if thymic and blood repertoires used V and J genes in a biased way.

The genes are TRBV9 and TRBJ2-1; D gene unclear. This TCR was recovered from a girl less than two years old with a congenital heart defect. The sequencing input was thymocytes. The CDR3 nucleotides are TGTGCCAGCAGCGTAGCCGAGGTGACCTACAATGAGCAGTTCTTC. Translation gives CASSVAEVTYNEQFF.